This TCR beta chain emerged from a study of blood T cell repertoires in COVID-19. CDR3 length: 17 amino acids. The V end lost 8 bases, the J end lost 5 bases, and 28 bases lay between the germline ends. Germline V CDR1 and CDR2: MDHEN, SYDVKM. The protocol was immunoSEQ multiplex PCR, while the TCRdb copy is restricted to in-frame clones and leaves out a portion. Of tens of thousands of clones listed, 60% to 80% were seen once; the top ten hold 25% to 30%. The sample taken for sequencing was peripheral blood. This sequence originates from a woman in her 70s with acute or convalescent COVID-19. This chain links TRBV28 with TRBJ2-7, with D perhaps TRBD1 or TRBD2 (10 bases each). The DNA of the CDR3 is TGTGCCAGCCTAGGGACAGGGGCGAGGCTAGCGGGAGACGAGCAGTACTTC. It encodes CASLGTGARLAGDEQYF.